This TCR beta chain was obtained from a study of blood T cell repertoires in COVID-19. Using immunoSEQ multiplex PCR, the repertoire was profiled, and TCRdb retains in-frame clones only, with some absent. The repertoire holds more than 200,000 clones, with approximately 86% as singletons. The CDR3 contains 13 residues. The germline V and J ends were trimmed by 5 bases and 8 bases, with 14 bases remaining between them. Per germline, CDR1 SGDLS and CDR2 YYNGEE. The J gene is TRBJ1-3, the V gene TRBV9; possibly TRBD1 for D (6 bases). The receptor's source is an older woman with COVID-19, enrolled during active disease. The sequenced material came from peripheral blood. Here the CDR3 reads CASRGGGLDTIYF. CDR3 DNA: TGTGCCAGCAGGGGAGGGGGTCTGGACACCATATATTTT.